These T cell receptor beta chains were read from a single sample in a study of CD8 T cells in ankylosing spondylitis. TCRdb independently ran MiXCR on the 5' RACE reads; one entry per CDR3 protein. The sample contains a few hundred thousand distinct CDR3 sequences, 7% to 9% of which appear only once. Input material: blood, either unsorted or a sorted T cell fraction (not recorded which). All receptors derive from a male donor with ankylosing spondylitis. Both conserved end residues are part of each CDR3. D genes are given only for firm matches. Clone size is given for some rows only: seen once, a few or many times, or a class if the clone is expanded.

d_call,j_call,clone_size,v_call,cdr3_aa,cdr3_nt
.,TRBJ1-5,.,TRBV19,CASKQGGSDQPQHF,TGTGCCAGTAAACAGGGTGGGTCGGATCAGCCCCAGCATTTT
TRBD1,TRBJ2-3,.,TRBV5-1,CASSLDRGRSADTQYF,TGCGCCAGCAGCTTGGACAGGGGCAGGTCCGCAGATACGCAGTATTTT
.,TRBJ2-7,.,TRBV21-1,CASIGDPDEQYF,TGTGCCAGCATCGGAGACCCGGACGAGCAGTACTTC
.,TRBJ2-3,.,TRBV19,CASSIRDTQYF,TGTGCCAGTAGTATCCGAGATACGCAGTATTTT
.,TRBJ2-1,few,TRBV5-1,CASNRRGNEQFF,TGCGCCAGCAATCGCCGGGGGAATGAGCAGTTCTTC
TRBD2,TRBJ2-1,few,TRBV5-1,CASSVAGTSGMYEQFF,TGCGCCAGCAGCGTAGCCGGGACTAGCGGGATGTATGAGCAGTTCTTC
TRBD1,TRBJ1-4,many,TRBV28,CASSGTAINEKLFF,TGTGCCAGCAGTGGGACAGCGATCAATGAAAAACTGTTTTTT
.,TRBJ2-4,many,TRBV12-3/TRBV12-4,CASSPERHRLTKNIQYF,TGTGCCAGCAGCCCAGAGAGACATCGCTTGACCAAAAACATTCAGTACTTC
.,TRBJ2-3,few,TRBV5-1,CASSFSYSTDTQYF,TGCGCCAGCAGCTTCTCTTATAGCACAGATACGCAGTATTTT
.,TRBJ2-3,few,TRBV7-9,CASSTPAGPYTDTQYF,TGTGCCAGCAGCACCCCGGCGGGACCCTACACAGATACGCAGTATTTT
.,TRBJ2-3,.,TRBV9,CASSESGTQYF,TGTGCCAGCAGCGAGTCCGGTACGCAGTATTTT
.,TRBJ2-1,.,TRBV6-6,CASLDNNEQFF,TGTGCCAGCTTGGACAACAATGAGCAGTTCTTC
.,TRBJ2-5,many,TRBV5-1,CASSWARGAGETQYF,TGCGCCAGCAGCTGGGCTCGGGGGGCTGGAGAGACCCAGTACTTC
.,TRBJ2-7,few,TRBV15,CATSRVGPGRYEQYF,TGTGCCACCAGCAGAGTAGGGCCAGGGCGGTACGAGCAGTACTTC
TRBD2,TRBJ2-1,few,TRBV3-1,CASSQDWWEGPDNEQFF,TGTGCCAGCAGCCAAGATTGGTGGGAGGGCCCCGACAATGAGCAGTTCTTC
TRBD2,TRBJ2-5,.,TRBV6-1,CAISRGAGGGETQYF,TGTGCCATCTCAAGGGGCGCGGGAGGGGGAGAGACCCAGTACTTC
.,TRBJ1-1,.,TRBV15,CATSRDGGREAFF,TGTGCCACCAGCAGAGATGGGGGGCGCGAAGCTTTCTTT
.,TRBJ2-1,.,TRBV5-8,CASSRLQGSDEQFF,TGTGCCAGCAGCCGACTCCAGGGGTCCGATGAGCAGTTCTTC
.,TRBJ2-2,few,TRBV3-1,CASRTRESGGELFF,TGTGCCAGCCGCACCCGGGAGTCCGGCGGGGAGCTGTTTTTT
TRBD2,TRBJ2-3,few,TRBV20-1,CSASDAGVGTGTQYF,TGCAGTGCTAGCGATGCGGGAGTGGGTACGGGTACGCAGTATTTT
.,TRBJ2-1,.,TRBV9,CASSVTSQGGQFF,TGTGCCAGCAGCGTGACTAGTCAGGGCGGGCAGTTCTTC
.,TRBJ1-6,.,TRBV7-2,CASSSVNMGNSPLHF,TGTGCCAGCAGCTCCGTGAATATGGGAAATTCACCCCTCCACTTT
.,TRBJ2-3,.,TRBV19,CASRGPDTPGEDTQYF,TGTGCCAGTAGGGGACCGGACACCCCGGGGGAAGATACGCAGTATTTT
.,TRBJ1-6,.,TRBV5-6,CASSLGSFGNSPLHF,TGTGCCAGCAGCCTGGGGAGCTTTGGCAATTCACCCCTCCACTTT
.,TRBJ2-6,.,TRBV12-3/TRBV12-4,CASSLNPIGQPISGANVLTF,TGTGCCAGCAGTTTAAACCCAATAGGGCAGCCGATCTCTGGGGCCAACGTCCTGACTTTC
.,TRBJ2-7,few,TRBV10-3,CAISPRDGAIEQYF,TGTGCCATCAGCCCCAGGGACGGAGCCATAGAGCAGTACTTC
.,TRBJ1-3,few,TRBV20-1,CSARAGARTGNTIYF,TGCAGTGCTAGGGCGGGAGCGAGGACTGGAAACACCATATATTTT
.,TRBJ2-5,.,TRBV28,CASSQDFQETQYF,TGTGCCAGCAGTCAGGACTTCCAAGAGACCCAGTACTTC
TRBD1,TRBJ2-7,many,TRBV27,CASRRQGVDVEQYF,TGTGCCAGCAGAAGACAGGGAGTCGATGTCGAGCAGTACTTC
TRBD2,TRBJ2-7,few,TRBV27,CATKRGGNYEQYF,TGTGCCACAAAGCGGGGGGGGAACTACGAGCAGTACTTC
.,TRBJ2-7,few,TRBV5-1,CASSAGVEPYEQYF,TGCGCCAGCAGCGCAGGAGTGGAGCCCTACGAGCAGTACTTC